What follows are 12 T cell receptor beta chains derived from one specimen sequenced in a study of blood T cell repertoires in COVID-19. Produced via immunoSEQ multiplex PCR; TCRdb's table is partial and in-frame only. The table records 200,000 to 250,000 clones, about 84% of them present only once. Sequenced sample: PBMCs or T cells enriched from blood (not recorded which). The receptors originated from a man aged 30 to 39 with acute COVID-19.

This clone occurred once. The chain joins TRBV5-5 to TRBJ1-5, with TRBD1 matching over 9 bases. Looked up from germline, CDR1 is SGHKS and CDR2 is YYEKEE (reference sequence). The V gene end was trimmed by 4 bases and the J gene end by 4 bases; junction bases not matched to a gene: 6. This CDR3 comprises 15 residues. CDR3 in DNA: TGTGCCAGCAGCGCCGGACAGGGGTTGAATCAGCCCCAGCATTTT. It is translated as CASSAGQGLNQPQHF.

There are a few counts of this clone. The genes are TRBV27 and TRBJ1-2, with D unresolved. Germline-derived CDR1 and CDR2 are MNHEY and SMNVEV (reference sequence). This CDR3 is 14 amino acids long. Trimming removed 6 bases from V and 4 bases from J, with 15 bases in between. Written as DNA, the CDR3 is TGTGCCAGCAGGGACGCGGGGATAACCTATGGCTACACCTTC. This sequence encodes CASRDAGITYGYTF.

J is TRBJ2-7 and V is TRBV3-1 (or the pseudogene TRBV3-2); 8 nucleotides match TRBD2. Looked up from germline, CDR1 is LGHDT and CDR2 is YNNKEL (reference sequence). The CDR3 spans 15 residues. The V gene end was trimmed by 5 bases and the J gene end by 1 base; junction bases not matched to a gene: 7. The CDR3 bases are TGTGCCAGCAGCGAAGCGGGAGCTAAATCCTACGAGCAGTACTTC. Amino acid sequence: CASSEAGAKSYEQYF.

The chain joins TRBV3-1 (or the pseudogene TRBV3-2) to TRBJ2-3, with D perhaps matching TRBD1 (5 bases). Germline V lookup: CDR1 LGHDT, CDR2 YNNKEL (reference sequence). CDR3 size: 16 residues. V was pared by 4 bases and J by 2 bases, with 16 bases between. The CDR3 sequence: CASSPNREGDTDTQYF. CDR3 in DNA: TGTGCCAGCAGCCCGAATAGGGAAGGGGACACAGATACGCAGTATTTT.

V usage is TRBV19 and J usage is TRBJ1-2; 8 positions match TRBD1. This CDR3 has 16 residues. With 5 bases clipped from V and 4 bases from J, the junction kept 12 bases outside the gene matches. Germline CDR1 and CDR2: LNHDA and SQIVND (reference sequence). CDR3 sequence (DNA): TGTGCCAGTAGTCCTATAACCGGGACAGGATTCTATGGCTACACCTTC. Encoded protein: CASSPITGTGFYGYTF.

The chain has TRBV14 and TRBJ1-6, with 7 bases aligning to TRBD1. The CDR3 runs 16 residues. V was clipped by 5 bases and J by 1 base; unmatched bases: 5. Germline loops: CDR1 SGHDN, CDR2 FVKESK. DNA for the CDR3: TGTGCCAGCAGCAGTCGACAGGGTTCCTATAATTCACCCCTCCACTTT. As protein: CASSSRQGSYNSPLHF.

The rearrangement uses TRBV7-3 and TRBJ2-5, with 8 bases that match TRBD2. Germline V gene sequence: CDR1 SGHTA, CDR2 FQGTGA. The V gene end was trimmed by 8 bases and the J gene end by 2 bases; junction bases not matched to a gene: 7. This CDR3 has 14 residues. CDR3 protein: CASGLAGGQETQYF. The CDR3 DNA sequence: TGTGCCAGCGGACTAGCCGGGGGGCAAGAGACCCAGTACTTC.

The chain carries TRBV11-1 and TRBJ1-2; D not certain. Germline V gene data show CDR1 as SGHAT and CDR2 as FQDESV (reference sequence). Trimming took off 2 bases at V and 8 bases at J, with 18 bases between the two ends. The CDR3 is made up of 15 amino acids. CDR3 region: CASSLTDGSFGGYTF. The CDR3 nucleotides are TGTGCCAGCAGCTTAACCGACGGTAGCTTCGGAGGCTACACCTTC.

The rearrangement uses TRBV24-1 and TRBJ2-1; D is perhaps TRBD2 (5 bases). Germline-derived CDR1 and CDR2 are KGHDR and SFDVKD. V lost 4 bases, J lost 5 bases, and 8 bases lay in between. The CDR3 covers 13 residues. This CDR3 is CATSESGDNEQFF. CDR3 nucleotides: TGTGCCACCAGTGAAAGCGGTGACAATGAGCAGTTCTTC.

The V and J genes are TRBV18 and TRBJ2-7; 16 nucleotides line up with TRBD2. Germline V CDR1 and CDR2: KGHSH, LQKENI. Trimming took 6 bases from V and 3 from J; bases not matched to a gene: 11. The CDR3 has 18 amino acids. The CDR3 region has the DNA TGTGCCAGCTCCCCCGATCGGGGACTAGCGGGGGGGTACTACGAGCAGTACTTC. It translates to CASSPDRGLAGGYYEQYF. The full variable domain, with the rest looked up from reference TRBV18 and TRBJ2-7, is NAGVMQNPRHLVRRRGQEARLRCSPMKGHSHVYWYRQLPEEGLKFMVYLQKENIIDESGMPKERFSAEFPKEGPSILRIQQVVRGDSAAYFCASSPDRGLAGGYYEQYFGPGTRLTVT.

This chain connects TRBV6-4 to TRBJ2-1, with 10 nucleotides matching TRBD2. The CDR3 has 16 amino acids. Germline V gene lookup returns CDR1 MRHNA and CDR2 SNTAGT. With 4 bases clipped from V and 0 bases from J, the junction kept 3 bases outside the gene matches. CDR3 sequence (DNA): TGTGCCAGCAGTGCGGCTAGCGGGAGCTCCTACAATGAGCAGTTCTTC. Translation: CASSAASGSSYNEQFF.

The CDR3 sequence is CASSLGRGSYEQYF. CDR3 sequence (DNA): TGCGCCAGCAGCTTGGGTAGGGGTTCCTACGAGCAGTACTTC. The V and J genes are TRBV5-1 and TRBJ2-7; D may be TRBD1 (5 bases). Germline CDR1 SGHRS, CDR2 YFSETQ. The CDR3 has 14 amino acids. The V end lost 0 bases, the J end lost 1 base, and 8 bases lay between the germline ends.